This TCR beta chain emerged from a study of cytomegalovirus exposure and HLA in healthy donors. Findings of the study overall: In vitro assays verified that a few CMV-associated chains recognized CMV antigens specifically. As was reported, the classifier diagnosed cytomegalovirus status with high specificity and sensitivity.

Some clones are missing from TCRdb's copy, which holds only in-frame ones; the method was immunoSEQ multiplex PCR. The table shows about 82,000 clones, with over 85% occurring only once. The CDR3 sequence is 14 residues long. Looked up from germline, CDR1 is ENHRY and CDR2 is SYGVKD. V was pared by 6 bases and J by 1 base, with 4 bases of the junction left unmatched. In the case of this clone: The target antigen is unknown.

This sequence joins TRBV10-3 and TRBJ1-1; 8 positions agree with TRBD1. This TCR derives from a woman aged 18 to 35 in good health and CMV-seronegative. Sequenced: PBMCs. The CDR3: CAISLDRANTEAFF. CDR3 DNA sequence: TGTGCCATCAGCTTGGACAGGGCGAACACTGAAGCTTTCTTT.